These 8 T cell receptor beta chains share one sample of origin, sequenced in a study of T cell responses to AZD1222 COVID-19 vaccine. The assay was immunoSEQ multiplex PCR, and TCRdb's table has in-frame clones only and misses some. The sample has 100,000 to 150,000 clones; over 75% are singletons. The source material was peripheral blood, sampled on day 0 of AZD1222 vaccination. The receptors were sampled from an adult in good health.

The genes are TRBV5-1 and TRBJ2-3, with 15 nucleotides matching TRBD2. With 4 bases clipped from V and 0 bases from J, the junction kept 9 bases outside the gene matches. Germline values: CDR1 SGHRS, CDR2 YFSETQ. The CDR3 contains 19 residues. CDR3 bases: TGCGCCAGCAGCATAGGACTAGCGGGGGGGCGTTTGAGCACAGATACGCAGTATTTT. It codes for CASSIGLAGGRLSTDTQYF.

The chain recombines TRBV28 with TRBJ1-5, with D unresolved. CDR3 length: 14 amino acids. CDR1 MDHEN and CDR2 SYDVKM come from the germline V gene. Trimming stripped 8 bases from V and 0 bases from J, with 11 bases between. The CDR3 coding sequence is TGTGCCAGCCGGGAGCCCGTTAGCAATCAGCCCCAGCATTTT. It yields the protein CASREPVSNQPQHF.

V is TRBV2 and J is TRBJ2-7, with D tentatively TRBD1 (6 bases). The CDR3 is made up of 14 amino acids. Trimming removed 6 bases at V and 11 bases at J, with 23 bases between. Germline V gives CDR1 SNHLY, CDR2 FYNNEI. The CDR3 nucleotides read TGTGCCAGCAGGGCGGCAGGGGAACTACGAGGGGAGTACTTC. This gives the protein CASRAAGELRGEYF. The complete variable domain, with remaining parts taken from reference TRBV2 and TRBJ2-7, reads EPEVTQTPSHQVTQMGQEVILRCVPISNHLYFYWYRQILGQKVEFLVSFYNNEISEKSEIFDDQFSVERPDGSNFTLKIRSTKLEDSAMYFCASRAAGELRGEYFGPGTRLTVT.

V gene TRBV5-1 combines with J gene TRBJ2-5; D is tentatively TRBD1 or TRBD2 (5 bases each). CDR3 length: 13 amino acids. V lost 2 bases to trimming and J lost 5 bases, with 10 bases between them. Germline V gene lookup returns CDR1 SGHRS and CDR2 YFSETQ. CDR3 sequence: CASSLRGRETQYF. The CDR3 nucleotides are TGCGCCAGCAGCTTACGGGGCAGGGAGACCCAGTACTTC.

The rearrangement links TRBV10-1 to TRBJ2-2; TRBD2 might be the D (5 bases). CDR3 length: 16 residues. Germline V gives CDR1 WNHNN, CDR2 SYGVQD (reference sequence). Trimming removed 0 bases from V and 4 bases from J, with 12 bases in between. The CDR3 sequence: CASSESSSAGTGELFF. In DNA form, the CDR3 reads TGCGCCAGCAGTGAGTCGTCTTCCGCGGGCACCGGGGAGCTGTTTTTT.

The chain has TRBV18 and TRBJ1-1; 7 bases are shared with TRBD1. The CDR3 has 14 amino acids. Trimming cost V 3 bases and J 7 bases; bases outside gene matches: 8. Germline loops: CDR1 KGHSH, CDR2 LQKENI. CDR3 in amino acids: CASSPNRGDSEAFF. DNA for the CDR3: TGTGCCAGCTCACCTAACAGGGGAGACAGTGAAGCTTTCTTT.

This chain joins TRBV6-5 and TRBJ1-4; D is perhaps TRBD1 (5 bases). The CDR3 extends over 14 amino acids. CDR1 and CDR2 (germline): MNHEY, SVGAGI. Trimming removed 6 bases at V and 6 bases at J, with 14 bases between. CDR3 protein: CASSQGPTYEKLFF. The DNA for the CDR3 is TGTGCCAGCAGCCAGGGACCGACTTATGAAAAACTGTTTTTT.

The CDR3 here is CASSPESGNTIYF. The CDR3 region has the DNA TGTGCCAGCAGCCCAGAGTCTGGAAACACCATATATTTT. V and J are TRBV4-2 and TRBJ1-3; D unclear. V was pared by 4 bases and J by 1 base, with 5 bases between. The CDR3 has 13 residues. Germline-derived CDR1 and CDR2 are LGHNA and YNFKEQ.